This TCR beta chain was recorded in a study of T cells in Graves' hyperthyroidism and ophthalmopathy. This clonotype was counted many times. Clinical symptoms, serum thyroxine, TRAb, thyroid ultrasound and orbital computed tomography established diagnosis. The investigators amplified TCR beta CDR3 regions from RNA transcripts. HTBI primers were employed in a first-round RT-PCR of the TCR CDR3. TCRdb recomputed calls from the multiplex PCR reads with MiXCR, one row per CDR3 protein. This sample has a few hundred thousand distinct CDR3 sequences, with approximately 14% found just once. The CDR3 loop spans 14 amino acids. Germline V gene sequence: CDR1 SGHRS, CDR2 YFSETQ. V was pared by 1 base and J by 5 bases, with 2 bases of the junction left unmatched.

This rearrangement joins TRBV5-1 to TRBJ2-1; 8 positions match TRBD1. This sequence was found in a woman in her thirties with Graves' hyperthyroidism. Sequences were obtained from blood. CDR3 sequence: CASSLTGGHNEQFF. CDR3 in DNA: TGCGCCAGCAGCTTGACAGGGGGGCACAATGAGCAGTTCTTC.